Detailed here is one TCR beta chain. Its antigen target is currently unknown. No per-base quality is available; no much larger clone lies one base away. This record belongs to a study of cytomegalovirus exposure and HLA in healthy donors (dated by TCRdb to 2016 to 2017). Background on the whole study: According to a later analysis, the 120 or so validation repertoires were produced on the same platform as the roughly 700 repertoires of the first cohort. The study aimed to test whether cataloging public T cell receptors could reveal signatures of past pathogen exposure. Besides the first cohort of around 700 subjects, a separate validation cohort made up of 120 different subjects was used. To predict cytomegalovirus infection status, the study combined high-throughput TCR immunosequencing, statistical association of individual TCRs with disease status, and machine learning. What the work shows at the level of the full study, not this receptor alone: Cytomegalovirus status was reported to be diagnosed by the classifier with high specificity and sensitivity in both the original and validation cohorts. All 120 or so repertoires were used to score co-occurrence in the validation cohort in a later analysis, because that analysis had no HLA typing for the cohort. The study listed 164 TCR beta chains as associated with cytomegalovirus. According to the authors, the approach could potentially be generalized to other disease states and immunological phenotypes. Most TCR sequences were seen in very few donors, while some public TCRs were found in many individuals. In a later analysis, TCRs clustered in the first cohort were found to also tend to co-occur in the approximately 120 validation repertoires, with approximately 95% of cluster scores above 0. In vitro tests confirmed that a few of the cytomegalovirus-associated TCR beta chains recognize cytomegalovirus antigens.

The CDR3 numbers 13 residues from cysteine through phenylalanine. Just the 39-base CDR3 DNA is kept, in frame starting at base 1. CDR1 and CDR2, per the germline V gene (reference sequence), are SGHNT and YYREEE. At the junction V is shortened by 4 bases and J by 5 bases; bases outside the gene matches: 5. The library relied on the immunoSEQ multiplex PCR assay. The authors' analysis ran thus. A statistical classification framework was built for diagnosing cytomegalovirus status from the catalog of TCR beta chain sequences. TCRdb's version of the immuneACCESS table is confined to in-frame rearrangements and falls short of the full clone set. An unresolved V gene accounts for under half of the shortfall where checked; the remainder is of unknown origin. The V and J calls and clone size come from that table; D and trimming were worked out from the DNA. For this sample the table gives about 160,000 clones, of which 85% were detected only once. Of the sample, about 2.3% falls within the top ten clones.

The donors were included in the validation cohort of 120 subjects, a group kept apart from the roughly 700-subject first cohort. The sequenced sample consisted of PBMCs. The chain is made from TRBV5-4 and TRBJ2-5, and 7 junctional nucleotides match TRBD1. This clonotype was obtained from a man aged 30-40 years in good health and CMV-seropositive. DNA sequence: TGTGCCAGCAGCCGACAGGGCGGGGAGACCCAGTACTTC. It translates to CASSRQGGETQYF.